These 6 T cell receptor beta chains originate from one sample sequenced in a study of T cell responses to AZD1222 COVID-19 vaccine. Using immunoSEQ multiplex PCR, the repertoire was profiled, and TCRdb retains in-frame clones only, with some absent. The sample has over 100,000 clones; approximately 91% are singletons. The specimen was peripheral blood, collected on day 0 of MenACWY control vaccination. Receptors originate from an adult in good health.

The genes are TRBV28 and TRBJ1-1; D possibly corresponds to TRBD1 (6 bases). The germline CDR1 and CDR2 sequences are MDHEN and SYDVKM. The CDR3 is made up of 14 amino acids. The V and J ends lost 5 bases and 7 bases respectively, with 17 bases between them. This CDR3 is CASSQGTPLGEAFF. The CDR3 DNA reads as TGTGCCAGCAGTCAAGGGACACCCCTGGGTGAAGCTTTCTTT.

This clone was observed once. The chain has TRBV6-5 and TRBJ1-5; the D gene is possibly TRBD1 (6 bases). Germline V gives CDR1 MNHEY, CDR2 SVGAGI. The CDR3 is made up of 13 amino acids. V lost 4 bases and J 7 bases, leaving 11 bases between the germline ends. The CDR3 region has the DNA TGTGCCAGCAGTTTGCGGGGGGGCCAGCCCCAGCATTTT. Protein product: CASSLRGGQPQHF.

This chain uses TRBV18 with TRBJ1-4; 10 bases agree with TRBD1. Germline V gene sequence: CDR1 KGHSH, CDR2 LQKENI. With 4 bases clipped from V and 6 bases from J, the junction kept 5 bases outside the gene matches. The CDR3 contains 15 residues. This chain's CDR3 is CASSRRQGADEKLFF. The CDR3 DNA reads TGTGCCAGCTCACGAAGACAGGGGGCTGATGAAAAACTGTTTTTT.

J is TRBJ1-1 and V is TRBV4-1; TRBD1 aligns across 8 bases. The germline CDR1 and CDR2 sequences are MGHRA and YSYEKL. The CDR3 extends over 16 amino acids. J was trimmed by 3 bases and V by 2 bases; bases with no gene match: 8. For the CDR3, the DNA is TGCGCCAGCAGCCAACCAGGACAGGGAGGGGACACTGAAGCTTTCTTT. Its protein product is CASSQPGQGGDTEAFF.

The rearrangement joins TRBV11-3 to TRBJ1-3; 7 positions agree with TRBD1. V dropped 5 bases and J dropped 3; count of bases not matched to a gene: 19. The CDR3 has 19 residues. Looked up from germline, CDR1 is SGHNT and CDR2 is YENEEA. In nucleotides, the CDR3 is TGTGCCAGCAGCGGAAACCCTGGAACAGGGGATTCTTTTGGAAACACCATATATTTT. Protein sequence: CASSGNPGTGDSFGNTIYF.

A remark on this clone: The junction shows a germline mismatch at one end, possibly a read error. The V and J genes are TRBV24-1 and TRBJ1-2; D is undetermined. The CDR3 sequence is 13 residues long. Germline lookup yields CDR1 KGHDR and CDR2 SFDVKD. The CDR3, as DNA: TGTGCCACTAGTGATTATACTGCCTATGGCTACACCTTC. Amino acid sequence: CATSDYTAYGYTF.